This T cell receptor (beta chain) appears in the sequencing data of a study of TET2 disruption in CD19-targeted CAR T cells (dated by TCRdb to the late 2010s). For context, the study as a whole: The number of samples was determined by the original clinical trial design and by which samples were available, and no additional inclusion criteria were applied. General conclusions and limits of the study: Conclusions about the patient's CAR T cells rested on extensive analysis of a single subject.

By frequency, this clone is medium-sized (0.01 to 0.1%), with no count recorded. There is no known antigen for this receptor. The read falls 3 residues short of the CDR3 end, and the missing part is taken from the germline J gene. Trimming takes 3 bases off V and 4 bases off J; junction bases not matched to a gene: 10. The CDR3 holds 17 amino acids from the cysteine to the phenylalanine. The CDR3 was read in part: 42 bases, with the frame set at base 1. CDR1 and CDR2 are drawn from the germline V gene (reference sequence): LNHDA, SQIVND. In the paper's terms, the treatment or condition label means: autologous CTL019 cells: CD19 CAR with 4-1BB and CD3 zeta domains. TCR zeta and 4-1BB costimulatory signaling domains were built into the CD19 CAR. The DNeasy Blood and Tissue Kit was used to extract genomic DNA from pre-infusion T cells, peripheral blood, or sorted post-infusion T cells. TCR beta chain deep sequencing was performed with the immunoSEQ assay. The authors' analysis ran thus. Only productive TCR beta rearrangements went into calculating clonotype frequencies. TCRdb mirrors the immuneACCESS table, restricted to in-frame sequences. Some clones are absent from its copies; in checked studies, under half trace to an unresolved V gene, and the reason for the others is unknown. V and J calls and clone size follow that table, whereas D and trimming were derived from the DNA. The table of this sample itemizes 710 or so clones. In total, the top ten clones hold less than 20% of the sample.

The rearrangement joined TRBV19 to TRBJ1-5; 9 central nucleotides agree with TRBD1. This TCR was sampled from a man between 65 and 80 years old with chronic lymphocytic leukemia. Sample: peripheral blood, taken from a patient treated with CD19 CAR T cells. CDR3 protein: CASSILRTGVENQPQHF. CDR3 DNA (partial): TGTGCCAGTAGTATCCTTAGGACAGGGGTTGAAAATCAGCCC.